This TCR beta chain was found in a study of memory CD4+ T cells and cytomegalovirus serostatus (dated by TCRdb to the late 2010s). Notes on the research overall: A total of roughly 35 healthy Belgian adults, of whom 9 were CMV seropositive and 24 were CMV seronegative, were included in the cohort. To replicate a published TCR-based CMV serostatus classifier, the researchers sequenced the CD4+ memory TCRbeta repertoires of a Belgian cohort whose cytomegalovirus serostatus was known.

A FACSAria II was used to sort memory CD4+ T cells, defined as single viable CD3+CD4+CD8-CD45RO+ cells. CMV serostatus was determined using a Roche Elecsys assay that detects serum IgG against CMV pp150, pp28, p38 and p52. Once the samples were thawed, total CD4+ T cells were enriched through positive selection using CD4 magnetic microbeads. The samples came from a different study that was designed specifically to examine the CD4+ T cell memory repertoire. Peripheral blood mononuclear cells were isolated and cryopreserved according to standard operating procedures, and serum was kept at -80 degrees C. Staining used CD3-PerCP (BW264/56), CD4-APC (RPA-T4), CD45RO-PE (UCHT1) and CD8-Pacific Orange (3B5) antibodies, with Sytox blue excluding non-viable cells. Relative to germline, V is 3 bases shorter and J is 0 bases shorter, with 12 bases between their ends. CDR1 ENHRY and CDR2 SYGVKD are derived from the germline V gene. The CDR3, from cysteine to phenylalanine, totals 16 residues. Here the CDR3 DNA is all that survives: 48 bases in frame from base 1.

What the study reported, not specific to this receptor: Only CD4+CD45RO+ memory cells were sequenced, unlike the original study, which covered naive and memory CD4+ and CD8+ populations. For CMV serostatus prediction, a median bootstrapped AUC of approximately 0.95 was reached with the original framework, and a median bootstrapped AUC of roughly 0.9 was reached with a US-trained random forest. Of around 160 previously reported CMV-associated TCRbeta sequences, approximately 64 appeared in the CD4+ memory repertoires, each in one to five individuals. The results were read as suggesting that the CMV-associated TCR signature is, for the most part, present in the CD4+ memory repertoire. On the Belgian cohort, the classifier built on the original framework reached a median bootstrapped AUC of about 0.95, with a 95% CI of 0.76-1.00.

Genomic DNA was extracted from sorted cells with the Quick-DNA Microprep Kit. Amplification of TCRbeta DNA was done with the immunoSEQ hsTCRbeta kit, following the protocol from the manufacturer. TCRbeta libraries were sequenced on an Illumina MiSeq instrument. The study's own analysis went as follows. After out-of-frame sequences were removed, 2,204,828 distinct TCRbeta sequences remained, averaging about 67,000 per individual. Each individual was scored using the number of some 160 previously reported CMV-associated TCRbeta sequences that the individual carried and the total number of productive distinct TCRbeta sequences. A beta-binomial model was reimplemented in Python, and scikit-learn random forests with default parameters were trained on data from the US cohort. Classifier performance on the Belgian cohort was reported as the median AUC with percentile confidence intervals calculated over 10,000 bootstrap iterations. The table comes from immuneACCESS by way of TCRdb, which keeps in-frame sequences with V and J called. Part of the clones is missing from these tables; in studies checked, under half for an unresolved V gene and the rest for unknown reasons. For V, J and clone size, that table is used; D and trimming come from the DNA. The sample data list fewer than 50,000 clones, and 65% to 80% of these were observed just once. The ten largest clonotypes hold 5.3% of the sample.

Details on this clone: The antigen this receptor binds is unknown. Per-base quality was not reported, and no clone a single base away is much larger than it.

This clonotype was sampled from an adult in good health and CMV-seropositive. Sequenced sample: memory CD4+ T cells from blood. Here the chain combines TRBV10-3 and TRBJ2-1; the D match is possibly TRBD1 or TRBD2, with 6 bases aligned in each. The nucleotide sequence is TGTGCCATCAGTGACGGGGGCTCGGGCTCCTACAATGAGCAGTTCTTC. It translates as CAISDGGSGSYNEQFF.